These 29 T cell receptor beta chains originate from one sample sequenced in a study of T cells in localized non-small cell lung cancer. Here immunoSEQ multiplex PCR was the method, and the copy in TCRdb shows in-frame clones only, minus some. The sample carries tens of thousands of clones, over 80% recorded once. The source was peripheral blood, collected before any cancer treatment. Receptor source: a man between 40 and 70 years old with stage I squamous cell lung carcinoma.

This clone was found a few times. The V call is TRBV6-5, the J call TRBJ1-6, with 8 bases matching TRBD1. V dropped 1 base and J dropped 7; count of bases not matched to a gene: 3. This CDR3 is 15 amino acids long. Germline loops: CDR1 MNHEY, CDR2 SVGAGI. The CDR3 sequence: CASSYYRGTNSPLHF. The CDR3 DNA reads as TGTGCCAGCAGTTACTACAGGGGGACGAATTCACCCCTCCACTTT.

The gene calls are TRBV19 and TRBJ1-5; perhaps TRBD1 as D (6 bases). The V end was cut by 7 bases, the J end by 2 bases, with 18 bases between. Germline values: CDR1 LNHDA, CDR2 SQIVND (reference sequence). CDR3 length equals 16 residues. CDR3 residues: CASTGPGQGRNQPQHF. CDR3 in DNA: TGTGCCAGTACGGGTCCAGGGCAGGGGCGCAATCAGCCCCAGCATTTT.

The chain employs TRBV29-1 and TRBJ1-2, with 9 bases that match TRBD1. This CDR3 spans 13 amino acids. The ends lost 6 bases at V and 5 bases at J; junction bases unmatched: 7. Looked up from germline, CDR1 is SQVTM and CDR2 is ANQGSEA. The CDR3 bases are TGCAGCGTGCGAGGGACAGGGAAGTATGGCTACACCTTC. This codes for CSVRGTGKYGYTF. The entire variable domain, with the rest obtained from reference TRBV29-1 and TRBJ1-2, is as follows: SAVISQKPSRDICQRGTSLTIQCQVDSQVTMMFWYRQQPGQSLTLIATANQGSEATYESGFVIDKFPISRPNLTFSTLTVSNMSPEDSSIYLCSVRGTGKYGYTFGSGTRLTVV.

The J gene is TRBJ2-7, the V gene TRBV6-5; TRBD1 matches 8 bases. V lost 6 bases and J lost 5; bases outside the gene matches: 12. The CDR3 runs 15 residues. From germline, CDR1 is MNHEY and CDR2 SVGAGI. In DNA form, the CDR3 reads TGTGCCAGCAGCTTACAGGGGGAAAAAAGCCACGAGCAGTACTTC. Translation gives CASSLQGEKSHEQYF.

CDR3 sequence (DNA): TGCGCCAGCAGCCCTCGACAGGGGGCGAGCGAGCAGTACTTC. Translating it yields CASSPRQGASEQYF. The rearrangement links TRBV5-1 to TRBJ2-7, with 10 positions matching TRBD1. Germline trimming cut 4 bases from V and 6 bases from J; bases unmatched to any gene: 7. In germline, CDR1 is SGHRS, CDR2 YFSETQ. The CDR3 consists of 14 residues.

This clone is a singleton in its sample. The chain carries TRBV5-1 and TRBJ2-5; D gene unclear. This CDR3 has 12 amino acids. V lost 4 bases and J lost 2, with 6 bases in between. Germline V CDR1 and CDR2: SGHRS, YFSETQ. CDR3 bases: TGCGCCAGCAGCCCCGATCAAGAGACCCAGTACTTC. It specifies CASSPDQETQYF.

The chain joins TRBV7-9 to TRBJ1-4; D may be TRBD1 (5 bases). This CDR3 is 16 amino acids long. Germline lookup yields CDR1 SEHNR and CDR2 FQNEAQ (reference sequence). Trimming removed 5 bases at V and 8 bases at J, with 21 bases between. DNA for the CDR3: TGTGCCAGCAGCCTGAGAACGGGGGTCTTCGCAGAAAAACTGTTTTTT. Its translation is CASSLRTGVFAEKLFF.

This clone was counted only a few times. This rearrangement joins TRBV2 to TRBJ1-4, with D maybe TRBD1 (6 bases). The CDR3 totals 16 residues. The germline V and J ends were trimmed by 5 bases and 8 bases, with 21 bases remaining between them. Germline CDR1 is SNHLY and CDR2 is FYNNEI. CDR3 protein: CASSSGTRVLREKLFF. The CDR3 bases are TGTGCCAGCAGTTCCGGGACAAGGGTACTCCGGGAAAAACTGTTTTTT.

V usage is TRBV7-9 and J usage is TRBJ2-3, with TRBD1 identical over 9 bases. Germline V lookup: CDR1 SEHNR, CDR2 FQNEAQ (reference sequence). Trimming at V came to 5 bases and at J to 4 bases, leaving 7 bases not matched to a gene. This CDR3 spans 15 amino acids. CDR3 bases: TGTGCCAGCAGCCCGAGTTGGACAGGGGCAGATACGCAGTATTTT. This translates into CASSPSWTGADTQYF.

V and J are TRBV2 and TRBJ2-7; 8 bases are shared with TRBD1. Germline values: CDR1 SNHLY, CDR2 FYNNEI. The CDR3 has 14 amino acids. V lost 5 bases, J lost 1 base, and 4 bases stayed unmatched. This chain's CDR3 is CASSLDRDSYEQYF. CDR3 in DNA: TGTGCCAGCAGTCTGGACAGGGATTCCTACGAGCAGTACTTC.

The V gene is TRBV10-3, the J gene TRBJ1-1; 9 positions agree with TRBD1. V lost 5 bases and J lost 5; bases outside the gene matches: 9. CDR1 and CDR2 from the germline V gene are ENHRY and SYGVKD. The CDR3 is 15 residues long. The CDR3 nucleotides are TGTGCCATCAGTCAGGACAGGGGAAGAGGTACTGAAGCTTTCTTT. Protein product: CAISQDRGRGTEAFF.

The chain employs TRBV28 and TRBJ1-2; maybe TRBD1 (6 bases). The CDR3 is 14 residues long. V dropped 8 bases and J dropped 3 bases, with 16 bases sitting between them. Looked up from germline, CDR1 is MDHEN and CDR2 is SYDVKM. The DNA of the CDR3 is TGTGCCAGCGACACCGGGGGCGCCTACTATGGCTACACCTTC. This gives the protein CASDTGGAYYGYTF.

The V gene is TRBV5-1, the J gene TRBJ2-3; a possible D gene is TRBD2 (7 bases). The germline V gene has CDR1 SGHRS and CDR2 YFSETQ. Trimming cost V 3 bases and J 10 bases, with 12 bases left between them. The CDR3 spans 12 residues. The CDR3 loop is CASSSNGGPQYF. The CDR3 region has the DNA TGCGCCAGCAGCTCAAACGGGGGGCCGCAGTATTTT.

This clone was seen a single time. The chain is built from TRBV18 and TRBJ1-1; D uncertain. The germline gives CDR1 KGHSH, CDR2 LQKENI. Trimming stripped 0 bases from V and 11 bases from J, with 16 bases between. CDR3 size: 14 residues. The CDR3 bases are TGTGCCAGCTCACCACCGTCTCGACCCCTTCCCGCTTTCTTT. Translation: CASSPPSRPLPAFF.

The chain is built from TRBV18 and TRBJ1-4, with a tentative D call TRBD1 (6 bases). CDR3 size: 13 residues. Germline V lookup: CDR1 KGHSH, CDR2 LQKENI. V lost 0 bases, J lost 7 bases, and 6 bases lay in between. CDR3 in amino acids: CASSPPGAEKLFF. CDR3 DNA sequence: TGTGCCAGCTCACCACCGGGGGCTGAAAAACTGTTTTTT.

V is TRBV6-1 and J is TRBJ1-5, with D unclear. V was shortened by 6 bases and J by 1 base, with 10 bases between the two germline ends. This CDR3 is built from 14 residues. CDR1 MNHNS and CDR2 SASEGT come from the germline V gene. The CDR3 spells CASRQGGSNQPQHF. DNA of the CDR3: TGTGCCAGCAGACAAGGAGGGAGCAATCAGCCCCAGCATTTT.

V is TRBV5-4 and J is TRBJ2-3; D is tentatively TRBD1 or TRBD2 (5 bases each). With 0 bases removed from V and 1 base from J, the gap between germline ends came to 15 bases. Looked up from germline, CDR1 is SGHNT and CDR2 is YYREEE (reference sequence). The length of the CDR3 is 17 residues. CDR3 loop: CASSLGGSRARTDTQYF. In DNA, the CDR3 is TGTGCCAGCAGCTTGGGGGGGAGCAGGGCTCGCACAGATACGCAGTATTTT.

The V call is TRBV10-1, the J call TRBJ1-6; weak D call: TRBD1 (6 bases). Per the germline V gene, CDR1 is WNHNN and CDR2 is SYGVQD (reference sequence). CDR3 length: 14 amino acids. The CDR3 protein is CAMGGASYNSPLHF. The DNA for the CDR3 is TGCGCTATGGGGGGCGCCTCCTATAATTCACCCCTCCACTTT.

V usage is TRBV5-1 and J usage is TRBJ2-3, with a possible D match to TRBD1 (6 bases). Germline lookup yields CDR1 SGHRS and CDR2 YFSETQ. This CDR3 contains 13 residues. Trimming shortened V by 4 bases and J by 4 bases, and 10 bases separated the two germline ends. This chain's CDR3 is CASSISGADTQYF. CDR3 DNA: TGCGCCAGCAGCATATCAGGGGCAGATACGCAGTATTTT. Complete variable domain (other parts from reference TRBV5-1 and TRBJ2-3): KAGVTQTPRYLIKTRGQQVTLSCSPISGHRSVSWYQQTPGQGLQFLFEYFSETQRNKGNFPGRFSGRQFSNSRSEMNVSTLELGDSALYLCASSISGADTQYFGPGTRLTVL.

This clone was detected only a few times. This chain joins TRBV11-3 and TRBJ1-6; no reliable D call. Trimming shortened V by 5 bases and J by 7 bases, and 12 bases separated the two germline ends. The CDR3 is made up of 14 amino acids. Per germline, CDR1 SGHNT and CDR2 YENEEA. CDR3 loop: CASSVGRTNSPLHF. The CDR3 nucleotides are TGTGCCAGCAGCGTTGGACGGACGAATTCACCCCTCCACTTT.

The chain has TRBV4-2 and TRBJ2-7; D remains ambiguous. Trimming shortened V by 0 bases and J by 6 bases, and 12 bases separated the two germline ends. The germline V gene encodes CDR1 LGHNA and CDR2 YNFKEQ. The CDR3 has 14 residues. CDR3: CASSQDHPTGEQYF. In DNA form, the CDR3 reads TGTGCCAGCAGCCAAGATCACCCTACGGGCGAGCAGTACTTC.

The genes are TRBV5-1 and TRBJ2-4, with D possibly matching TRBD1 (6 bases). V lost 5 bases and J lost 0, with 15 bases in between. Per the germline V gene, CDR1 is SGHRS and CDR2 is YFSETQ. The CDR3 loop spans 16 amino acids. CDR3 protein: CASSQGQNLAKNIQYF. The CDR3 nucleotides are TGCGCCAGCAGTCAAGGACAGAATCTAGCCAAAAACATTCAGTACTTC.

The rearrangement links TRBV18 to TRBJ2-5, with TRBD2 matching over 9 bases. This CDR3 is built from 17 residues. The V segment lost 5 bases and the J segment 2 bases; nucleotides outside the gene matches: 12. Germline V lookup: CDR1 KGHSH, CDR2 LQKENI. DNA for the CDR3: TGTGCCAGCTCAACAAAGACTAGCGGAGGGGGACAAGAGACCCAGTACTTC. This gives the protein CASSTKTSGGGQETQYF.

V is TRBV6-5 and J is TRBJ1-3; no reliable D call. In germline, CDR1 is MNHEY, CDR2 SVGAGI. CDR3 length: 15 amino acids. V was cut by 2 bases and J by 3 bases, with 11 bases left in between. The CDR3, as DNA: TGTGCCAGCAGTTACAATGCGGGGTATGGAAACACCATATATTTT. It yields the protein CASSYNAGYGNTIYF.

The J gene is TRBJ1-2, the V gene TRBV5-8; tentatively, D is TRBD1 (5 bases). The length of the CDR3 is 16 residues. The germline gives CDR1 SGHTS, CDR2 YDEGEE. V dropped 0 bases and J dropped 2 bases, with 14 bases sitting between them. The CDR3 DNA reads as TGTGCCAGCAGCTTGGTGCCCCCAGGGCGAAACTATGGCTACACCTTC. Translated, it gives CASSLVPPGRNYGYTF.

About this clone: Sequence at one end of the junction differs from germline and may be a read error. This chain uses TRBV5-6 with TRBJ1-2; D not resolved. Germline values: CDR1 SGHDT, CDR2 YYEEEE. This CDR3 has 10 amino acids. CDR3 sequence reads: CASSDPGEGF. CDR3 coding DNA: TGTGCCAGCAGCGACCCAGGCGAGGGCTTC.

CDR3: CASSTVIPEAFF. The CDR3 region has the DNA TGTGCCAGCAGCACGGTCATCCCTGAAGCTTTCTTT. The genes are TRBV7-9 and TRBJ1-1, with D unclear. The V end was cut by 5 bases, the J end by 6 bases, with 10 bases between. CDR1 SEHNR and CDR2 FQNEAQ come from the germline V gene (reference sequence). CDR3 length equals 12 residues.

The genes are TRBV6-1 and TRBJ1-1; D ambiguous. The germline V gene encodes CDR1 MNHNS and CDR2 SASEGT. This CDR3 comprises 10 residues. V shed 6 bases and J shed 8 bases, with 7 bases lying between them. CDR3 sequence reads: CASRAREAFF. In DNA form, the CDR3 reads TGTGCCAGCAGGGCGCGGGAAGCTTTCTTT.

This sequence joins TRBV10-1 and TRBJ1-3; D not certain. Trimming pared 2 bases from V and 2 bases from J, leaving 7 bases between. Germline loops: CDR1 WNHNN, CDR2 SYGVQD (reference sequence). The CDR3 contains 14 residues. The CDR3 loop is CASSEGTAGNTIYF. CDR3 sequence (DNA): TGCGCCAGCAGTGAGGGAACGGCTGGAAACACCATATATTTT.